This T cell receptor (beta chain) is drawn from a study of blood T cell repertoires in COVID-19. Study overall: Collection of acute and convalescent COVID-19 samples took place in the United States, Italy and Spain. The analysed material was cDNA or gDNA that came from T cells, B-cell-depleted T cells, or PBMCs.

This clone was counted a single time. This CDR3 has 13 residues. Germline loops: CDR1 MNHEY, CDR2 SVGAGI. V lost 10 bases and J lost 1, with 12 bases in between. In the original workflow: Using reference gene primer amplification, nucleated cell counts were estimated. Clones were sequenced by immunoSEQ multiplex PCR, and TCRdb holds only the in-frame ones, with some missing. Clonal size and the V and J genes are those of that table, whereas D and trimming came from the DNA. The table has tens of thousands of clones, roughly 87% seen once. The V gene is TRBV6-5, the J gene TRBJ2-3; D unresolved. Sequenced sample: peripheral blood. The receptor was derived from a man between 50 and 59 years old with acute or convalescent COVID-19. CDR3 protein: CAILDPGTDTQYF. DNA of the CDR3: TGTGCCATTCTAGACCCGGGCACAGATACGCAGTATTTT.